This T cell receptor (beta chain) was sequenced during a study of blood T cells in healthy people across ages. This clonotype was recorded a few times. Its antigen is unidentified. The study's findings and limits: With age, beta diversity per million T cells declined roughly linearly, significantly by approximately 40. Expanded clonotype changes were possibly confounded by unknown donor CMV status.

RNA extraction gave at least 5.5 micrograms of total RNA per sample. CDR1 is LGHDT and CDR2 is YNNKEL in the germline V gene (reference sequence). The length of the CDR3 is 13 residues. V gave up 5 bases and J gave up 5 bases, with 12 bases separating them. Alongside a J-beta primer mix, a sample-barcoded 5' primer served in a second PCR lasting roughly 7 to 11 cycles. Via MiXCR, TCRdb re-called the 5' RACE reads, giving one row per CDR3 protein. The table has about 970,000 distinct CDR3 sequences, roughly 47% seen once. The material sequenced was blood. This rearrangement joins TRBV3-1 to TRBJ2-5; D uncertain. The TCR sequence derives from a woman aged 55 to 70 in good health. The CDR3 DNA sequence: TGTGCCAGCAGCTACCAGATGGGTGAGACCCAGTACTTC. It is translated as CASSYQMGETQYF.